The 7 T cell receptor beta chains below were found in one sample sequenced in a study of blood T cell repertoires in COVID-19. The repertoire was sequenced with immunoSEQ multiplex PCR; TCRdb's copy has only in-frame clones and lacks some. The sample holds about 390,000 clones, more than 75% seen once. Source material: peripheral blood. Source of these receptors: an older woman with COVID-19, enrolled during active disease.

The chain employs TRBV5-1 and TRBJ2-2; perhaps TRBD1 as D (6 bases). The CDR3 has 15 amino acids. Per the germline V gene, CDR1 is SGHRS and CDR2 is YFSETQ. Trimming pared 1 base from V and 1 base from J, leaving 8 bases between. The CDR3 DNA follows: TGCGCCAGCAGCTTGTTACAGGGGAACACCGGGGAGCTGTTTTTT. Its translation: CASSLLQGNTGELFF.

The V call is TRBV7-2, the J call TRBJ2-2, with 9 bases matching TRBD1. The CDR3 covers 16 residues. Trimming at V came to 5 bases and at J to 4 bases, leaving 8 bases not matched to a gene. Germline values: CDR1 SGHTA, CDR2 FQGNSA. In DNA form, the CDR3 reads TGTGCCAGCAGCCGCACAGGGGGCTCCGGCACCGGGGAGCTGTTTTTT. This translates into CASSRTGGSGTGELFF.

The chain is built from TRBV6-2 or TRBV6-3 and TRBJ2-3; maybe TRBD1 (6 bases). V lost 6 bases and J lost 0, with 22 bases in between. Per the germline V gene, CDR1 is MNHEY and CDR2 is SVGEGT. The CDR3 spans 18 residues. The CDR3 sequence is CASSPLALQGFSTDTQYF. The CDR3 coding sequence is TGTGCCAGCAGCCCTCTTGCGTTACAGGGCTTTAGCACAGATACGCAGTATTTT.

J is TRBJ1-1 and V is TRBV29-1, with 8 nucleotides matching TRBD1. The CDR3 length is 14 residues. Germline lookup yields CDR1 SQVTM and CDR2 ANQGSEA. V dropped 4 bases and J dropped 1; count of bases not matched to a gene: 5. The CDR3 DNA follows: TGCAGCGTTGGGAGAGGACAGGGGAACACTGAAGCTTTCTTT. Its translation is CSVGRGQGNTEAFF.

In DNA, the CDR3 is TGTGCCAGCAGCGTTTCGGCCGGGGGACAGGGGTTCCAAGAGACCCAGTACTTC. Translating it yields CASSVSAGGQGFQETQYF. This chain joins TRBV9 and TRBJ2-5, with 10 positions matching TRBD1. The CDR3 length is 18 residues. Germline lookup yields CDR1 SGDLS and CDR2 YYNGEE. The V and J ends lost 2 bases and 1 base, in that order; junction bases with no gene match: 11.

The J gene is TRBJ1-5, the V gene TRBV19; 7 nucleotides line up with TRBD1. With V trimmed by 0 bases and J by 4 bases, 9 bases remained unmatched. CDR1 LNHDA and CDR2 SQIVND come from the germline V gene (reference sequence). This CDR3 spans 17 amino acids. The CDR3 here is CASSIDPGRGSNQPQHF. DNA for the CDR3: TGTGCCAGTAGTATAGACCCAGGCAGGGGGTCTAATCAGCCCCAGCATTTT.

The V gene is TRBV5-1, the J gene TRBJ2-2; TRBD2 aligns across 9 bases. This CDR3 has 18 amino acids. The J segment lost 8 bases and the V segment lost 1 base, leaving 15 bases of the junction unmatched. Germline-derived CDR1 and CDR2 are SGHRS and YFSETQ. The CDR3 nucleotides are TGCGCCAGCAGCTTGAGCCCCCCGGTTAGCGGGGGTTCAGGGGAGCTGTTTTTT. Translation: CASSLSPPVSGGSGELFF.